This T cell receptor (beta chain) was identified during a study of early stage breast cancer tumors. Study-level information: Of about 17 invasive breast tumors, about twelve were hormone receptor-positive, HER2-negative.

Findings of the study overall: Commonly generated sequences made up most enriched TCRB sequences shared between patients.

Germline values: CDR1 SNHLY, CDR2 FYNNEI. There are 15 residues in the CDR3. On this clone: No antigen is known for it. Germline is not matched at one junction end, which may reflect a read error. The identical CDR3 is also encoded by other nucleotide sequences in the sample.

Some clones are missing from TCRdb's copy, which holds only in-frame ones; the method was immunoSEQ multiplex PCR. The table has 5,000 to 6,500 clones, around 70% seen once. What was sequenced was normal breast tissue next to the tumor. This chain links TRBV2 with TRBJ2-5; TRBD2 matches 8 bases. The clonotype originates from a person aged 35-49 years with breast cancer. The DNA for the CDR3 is TGTGCCAGCAGTTACGGGGTAGCGGGATCCGAGACCCAATACTTC. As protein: CASSYGVAGSETQYF.